This TCR beta chain was recorded in a study of OX40 agonist ivuxolimab in advanced cancers. As for the study in general: With ivuxolimab, an agonistic anti-OX40 (CD134) antibody, patients were treated. Of the patients, three showed partial responses, one with hepatocellular carcinoma and two with cutaneous melanoma.

The germline V gene encodes CDR1 SGHVS and CDR2 FNYEAQ. The V gene lost 2 bases and the J gene lost 4 bases, with 11 bases spanning the gap. This CDR3 contains 14 residues. This clone was recorded a few times. Clones were sequenced by immunoSEQ multiplex PCR, and TCRdb holds only the in-frame ones, with some missing. The sample shows some 63,000 clones, 80% to 90% of them seen only once. Patients with a history of autoimmune disease or on systemic immunosuppression were excluded. This clonotype was sampled from an adult with an advanced solid tumor such as melanoma, head and neck, liver or kidney cancer. The chain employs TRBV7-6 and TRBJ1-2; D possibly corresponds to TRBD1 (6 bases). The sample here was CD4+ or CD8+ T cells sorted from blood, taken in a trial of the OX40 agonist ivuxolimab. CDR3 nucleotide sequence: TGTGCCAGCAGCTTAAGGGGGACATCCTATGGCTACACCTTC. Amino acids: CASSLRGTSYGYTF. The variable domain in full, completed from reference TRBV7-6 and TRBJ1-2, reads GAGVSQSPRYKVTKRGQDVALRCDPISGHVSLYWYRQALGQGPEFLTYFNYEAQQDKSGLPNDRFSAERPEGSISTLTIQRTEQRDSAMYRCASSLRGTSYGYTFGSGTRLTVV.